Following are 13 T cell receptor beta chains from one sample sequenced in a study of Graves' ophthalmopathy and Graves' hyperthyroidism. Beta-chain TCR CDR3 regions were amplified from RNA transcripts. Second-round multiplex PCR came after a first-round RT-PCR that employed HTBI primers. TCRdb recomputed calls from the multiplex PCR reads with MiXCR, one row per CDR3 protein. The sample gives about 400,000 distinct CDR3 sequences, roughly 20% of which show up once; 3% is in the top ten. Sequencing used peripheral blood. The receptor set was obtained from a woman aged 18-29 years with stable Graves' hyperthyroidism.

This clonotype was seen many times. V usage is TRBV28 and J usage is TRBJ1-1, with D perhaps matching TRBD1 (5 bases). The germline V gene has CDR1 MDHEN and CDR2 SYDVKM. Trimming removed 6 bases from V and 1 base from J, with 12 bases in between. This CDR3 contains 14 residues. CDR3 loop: CASSHYTGNTEAFF. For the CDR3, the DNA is TGTGCCAGCAGCCATTATACAGGGAACACTGAAGCTTTCTTT.

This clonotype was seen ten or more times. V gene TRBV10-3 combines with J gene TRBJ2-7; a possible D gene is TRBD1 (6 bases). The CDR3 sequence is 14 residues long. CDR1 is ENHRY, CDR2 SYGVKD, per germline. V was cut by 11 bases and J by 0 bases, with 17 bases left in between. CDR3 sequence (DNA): TGTGCCTCGGGGCCAGGACAGTACTCCTACGAGCAGTACTTC. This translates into CASGPGQYSYEQYF.

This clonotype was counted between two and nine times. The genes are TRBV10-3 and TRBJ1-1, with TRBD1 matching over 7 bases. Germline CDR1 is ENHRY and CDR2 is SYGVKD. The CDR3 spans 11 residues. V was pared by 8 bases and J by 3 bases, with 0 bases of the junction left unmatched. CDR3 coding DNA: TGTGCCATCGGGACAGACACTGAAGCTTTCTTT. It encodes CAIGTDTEAFF.

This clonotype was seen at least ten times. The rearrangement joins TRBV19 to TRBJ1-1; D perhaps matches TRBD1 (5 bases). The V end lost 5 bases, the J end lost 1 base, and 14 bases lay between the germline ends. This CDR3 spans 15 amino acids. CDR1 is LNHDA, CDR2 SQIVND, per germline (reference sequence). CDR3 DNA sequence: TGTGCCAGTAGTCCCCTGAGGGGACCGAACACTGAAGCTTTCTTT. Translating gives CASSPLRGPNTEAFF.

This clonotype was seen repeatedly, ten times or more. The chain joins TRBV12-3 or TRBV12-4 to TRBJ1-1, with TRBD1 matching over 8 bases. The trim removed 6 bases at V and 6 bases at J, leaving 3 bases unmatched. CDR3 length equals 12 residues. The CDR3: CASSLTGAEAFF. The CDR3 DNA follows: TGTGCCAGCAGCCTGACAGGGGCTGAAGCTTTCTTT.

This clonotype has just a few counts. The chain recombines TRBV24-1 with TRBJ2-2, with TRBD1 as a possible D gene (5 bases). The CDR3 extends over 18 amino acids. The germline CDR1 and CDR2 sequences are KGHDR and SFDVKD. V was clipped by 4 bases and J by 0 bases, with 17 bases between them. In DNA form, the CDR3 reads TGTGCCACCAGTGACGAAAAAACAGGACCCGCGAACACCGGGGAGCTGTTTTTT. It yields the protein CATSDEKTGPANTGELFF.

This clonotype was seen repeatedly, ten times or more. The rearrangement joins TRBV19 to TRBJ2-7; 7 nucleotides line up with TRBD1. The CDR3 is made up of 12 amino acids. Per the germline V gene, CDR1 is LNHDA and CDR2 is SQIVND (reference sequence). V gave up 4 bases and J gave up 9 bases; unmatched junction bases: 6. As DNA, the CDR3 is TGTGCCAGTAGTACCGGGGACAGATTGCAGTACTTC. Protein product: CASSTGDRLQYF.

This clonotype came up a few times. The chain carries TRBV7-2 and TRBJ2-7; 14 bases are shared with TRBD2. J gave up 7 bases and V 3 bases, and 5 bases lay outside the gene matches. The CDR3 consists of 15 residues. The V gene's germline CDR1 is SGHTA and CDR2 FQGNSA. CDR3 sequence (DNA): TGTGCCAGCAGCTTTATGGGACTAGCGGGAGAGGAGCAGTACTTC. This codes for CASSFMGLAGEEQYF.

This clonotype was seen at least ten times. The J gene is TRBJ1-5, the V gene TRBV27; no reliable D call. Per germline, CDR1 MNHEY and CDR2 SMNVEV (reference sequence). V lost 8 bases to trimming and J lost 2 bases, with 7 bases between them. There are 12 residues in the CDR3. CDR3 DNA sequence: TGTGCCAGCGTACAGCGCAATCAGCCCCAGCATTTT. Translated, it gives CASVQRNQPQHF.

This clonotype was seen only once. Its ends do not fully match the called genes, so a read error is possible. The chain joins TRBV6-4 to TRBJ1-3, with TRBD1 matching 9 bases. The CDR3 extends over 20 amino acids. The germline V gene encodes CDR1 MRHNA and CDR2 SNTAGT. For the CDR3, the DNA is TGTGCCTGCAGATCCACGTTCATCCCCTGGACAGGGGAATCTGGAAACACCATATATTTT. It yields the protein CACRSTFIPWTGESGNTIYF.

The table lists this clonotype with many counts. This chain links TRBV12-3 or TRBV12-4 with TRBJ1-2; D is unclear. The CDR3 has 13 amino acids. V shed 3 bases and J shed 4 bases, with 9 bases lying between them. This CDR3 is CASSFREPYGYTF. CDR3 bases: TGTGCCAGCAGTTTTCGGGAACCCTATGGCTACACCTTC.

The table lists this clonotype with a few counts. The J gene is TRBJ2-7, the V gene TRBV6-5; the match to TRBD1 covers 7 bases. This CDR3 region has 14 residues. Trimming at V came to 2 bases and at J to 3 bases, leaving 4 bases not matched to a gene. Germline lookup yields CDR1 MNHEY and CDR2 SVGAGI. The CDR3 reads CASSYRAGGYEQYF. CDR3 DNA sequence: TGTGCCAGCAGTTACCGCGCAGGGGGCTACGAGCAGTACTTC.

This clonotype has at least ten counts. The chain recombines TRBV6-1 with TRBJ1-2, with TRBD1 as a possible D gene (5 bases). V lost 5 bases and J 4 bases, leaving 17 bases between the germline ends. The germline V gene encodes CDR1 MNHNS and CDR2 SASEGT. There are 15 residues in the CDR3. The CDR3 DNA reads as TGTGCCAGCAGTCCAACCCGTCGGGGGATCTATGGCTACACCTTC. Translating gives CASSPTRRGIYGYTF.